These 22 T cell receptor beta chains were sequenced from one sample in a study of blood T cell repertoires in COVID-19. Profiling relied on immunoSEQ multiplex PCR, and the TCRdb table lists in-frame clones only, not all of them. The table shows about 46,000 clones, with 80% to 90% occurring only once. The sequenced material came from peripheral blood. The source is an elderly woman with COVID-19, enrolled during active disease.

The chain uses TRBV13 and TRBJ1-5, with D maybe TRBD1 (6 bases). In germline, CDR1 is PRHDT, CDR2 FYEKMQ (reference sequence). The CDR3 extends over 12 amino acids. Trimming shortened V by 2 bases and J by 9 bases, and 8 bases separated the two germline ends. The CDR3 sequence is CASSLRGGPQHF. The CDR3 nucleotides read TGTGCCAGCAGCTTAAGGGGGGGGCCCCAGCATTTT.

This clone appeared once. The chain recombines TRBV11-1 with TRBJ1-1; no reliable D call. CDR3 size: 15 residues. Germline loops: CDR1 SGHAT, CDR2 FQDESV (reference sequence). Trimming cost V 3 bases and J 0 bases, with 11 bases left between them. The chain's CDR3 is CASSFAGRMNTEAFF. CDR3 in DNA: TGTGCCAGCAGCTTTGCGGGCCGTATGAACACTGAAGCTTTCTTT.

J is TRBJ1-3 and V is TRBV9; the match to TRBD1 covers 9 bases. With 3 bases clipped from V and 2 bases from J, the junction kept 0 bases outside the gene matches. Germline V gives CDR1 SGDLS, CDR2 YYNGEE. The CDR3 totals 14 residues. CDR3 nucleotides: TGTGCCAGCAGCGGACAGGGGGCTGGAAACACCATATATTTT. Protein product: CASSGQGAGNTIYF. Supplemented by reference TRBV9 and TRBJ1-3, the full variable domain reads DSGVTQTPKHLITATGQRVTLRCSPRSGDLSVYWYQQSLDQGLQFLIQYYNGEERAKGNILERFSAQQFPDLHSELNLSSLELGDSALYFCASSGQGAGNTIYFGEGSWLTVV.

The chain joins TRBV11-3 to TRBJ2-5, with D perhaps matching TRBD1 (5 bases). Trimming pared 5 bases from V and 0 bases from J, leaving 10 bases between. Germline values: CDR1 SGHNT, CDR2 YENEEA. The CDR3 has 14 residues. CDR3 loop: CASSRQGYQETQYF. Written as DNA, the CDR3 is TGTGCCAGCAGCCGTCAGGGATACCAAGAGACCCAGTACTTC. Drawing the rest from reference TRBV11-3 and TRBJ2-5, the complete variable domain is EAGVVQSPRYKIIEKKQPVAFWCNPISGHNTLYWYLQNLGQGPELLIRYENEEAVDDSQLPKDRFSAERLKGVDSTLKIQPAELGDSAVYLCASSRQGYQETQYFGPGTRLLVL.

This clone has just one count. This sequence joins TRBV24-1 and TRBJ2-3; 13 nucleotides align to TRBD2. Per germline, CDR1 KGHDR and CDR2 SFDVKD. The CDR3 has 16 residues. Trimming took 4 bases from V and 8 from J; bases not matched to a gene: 8. The CDR3 nucleotides are TGTGCCACCAGTGACCCCGGGACTAGCGGGATTGGTACGCAGTATTTT. Translation: CATSDPGTSGIGTQYF.

The chain recombines TRBV5-5 with TRBJ2-5, with 7 bases identical to TRBD2. The junction had 7 bases not matched to a gene; V was cut back by 0 bases and J by 2 bases. Germline loops: CDR1 SGHKS, CDR2 YYEKEE (reference sequence). This CDR3 contains 16 residues. CDR3 sequence (DNA): TGTGCCAGCAGCTTGGGAGCGGGGAGCTTTCAAGAGACCCAGTACTTC. Encoded protein: CASSLGAGSFQETQYF.

This sequence joins TRBV2 and TRBJ1-5; TRBD1 matches 9 bases. The CDR3 consists of 15 residues. CDR1 and CDR2 from the germline V gene are SNHLY and FYNNEI. The V segment lost 6 bases and the J segment 7 bases; nucleotides outside the gene matches: 10. CDR3 in DNA: TGTGCCAGCAGCAAAGAACAGGGGGCAGGGCAGCCCCAGCATTTT. Translated, it gives CASSKEQGAGQPQHF.

This rearrangement joins TRBV7-9 to TRBJ2-5, with 8 positions matching TRBD1. Germline CDR1 SEHNR, CDR2 FQNEAQ (reference sequence). J gave up 5 bases and V 1 base, and 6 bases lay outside the gene matches. The CDR3 is made up of 15 amino acids. The CDR3 bases are TGTGCCAGCAGCTTAGTCCAGGGGGCTTTGGAGACCCAGTACTTC. Residues: CASSLVQGALETQYF. Full variable domain (missing parts from reference TRBV7-9 and TRBJ2-5): DTGVSQNPRHKITKRGQNVTFRCDPISEHNRLYWYRQTLGQGPEFLTYFQNEAQLEKSRLLSDRFSAERPKGSFSTLEIQRTEQGDSAMYLCASSLVQGALETQYFGPGTRLLVL.

The gene calls are TRBV27 and TRBJ2-5, with no clear D. The CDR3 has 14 amino acids. Trimming pared 3 bases from V and 2 bases from J, leaving 10 bases between. The germline V gene encodes CDR1 MNHEY and CDR2 SMNVEV (reference sequence). CDR3 DNA: TGTGCCAGCAGTTTGTCACAGCCTCAAGAGACCCAGTACTTC. It encodes CASSLSQPQETQYF.

This clone has a single count. This chain joins TRBV24-1 and TRBJ2-1, with 9 bases that match TRBD2. This CDR3 is 17 amino acids long. Looked up from germline, CDR1 is KGHDR and CDR2 is SFDVKD. V trimming: 2 bases; J trimming: 0 bases; junction bases outside the gene matches: 4. CDR3: CATSDSGGGASYNEQFF. CDR3 DNA sequence: TGTGCCACCAGTGATTCCGGCGGGGGGGCCTCCTACAATGAGCAGTTCTTC.

To note about this clone: The same CDR3 also results from other DNA sequences found in this sample. The V and J genes are TRBV11-2 and TRBJ1-5; 11 nucleotides match TRBD1. V lost 1 base, J lost 6 bases, and 5 bases stayed unmatched. Per the germline V gene, CDR1 is SGHAT and CDR2 is FQNNGV. This CDR3 is built from 16 residues. CDR3 DNA: TGTGCCAGCAGCTTAGGGGACAGGGGGTTAGGTCAGCCCCAGCATTTT. Translating gives CASSLGDRGLGQPQHF.

The chain couples TRBV10-3 to TRBJ1-5; D is uncertain. Germline loops: CDR1 ENHRY, CDR2 SYGVKD. This CDR3 has 12 amino acids. The ends were cut back, 3 bases at V and 4 bases at J, with 4 bases in the middle. The CDR3 protein is CAISDRNQPQHF. CDR3 DNA sequence: TGTGCCATCAGTGACAGAAATCAGCCCCAGCATTTT.

This clone was picked up a small number of times. The chain employs TRBV3-1 (or the pseudogene TRBV3-2) and TRBJ1-2; no clear D. Per the germline V gene, CDR1 is LGHDT and CDR2 is YNNKEL (reference sequence). The CDR3 extends over 15 amino acids. Trimming removed 3 bases at V and 3 bases at J, with 14 bases between. The CDR3: CASSQVAGGDYGYTF. The DNA of the CDR3 is TGTGCCAGCAGCCAGGTCGCCGGAGGTGACTATGGCTACACCTTC.

V and J are TRBV6-2 or TRBV6-3 and TRBJ2-7; D is possibly TRBD2 (6 bases). Trimming left V 2 bases short and J 5 bases short, with 13 bases between. Looked up from germline, CDR1 is MNHEY and CDR2 is SVGEGT. This CDR3 spans 14 amino acids. The DNA for the CDR3 is TGTGCCAGCAGTTACGGGGGACTTTTAGACGAGCAGTACTTC. Its translation is CASSYGGLLDEQYF.

This clone was seen just once. This chain connects TRBV3-1 (or the pseudogene TRBV3-2) to TRBJ2-5, with 8 positions matching TRBD2. The CDR3 sequence is 16 residues long. Germline loops: CDR1 LGHDT, CDR2 YNNKEL (reference sequence). Unmatched junction bases numbered 9, after V lost 1 base and J lost 5 bases. The CDR3 here is CASSQGSAGVGETQYF. Written as DNA, the CDR3 is TGTGCCAGCAGCCAAGGATCAGCGGGAGTAGGGGAGACCCAGTACTTC.

V and J are TRBV6-1 and TRBJ2-7, with 9 bases that match TRBD2. Germline CDR1 MNHNS, CDR2 SASEGT. V trimming: 4 bases; J trimming: 2 bases; junction bases outside the gene matches: 9. CDR3 length: 16 residues. The CDR3 region is CASSAVAGVPPYEQYF. The CDR3 DNA reads TGTGCCAGCAGTGCCGTAGCGGGAGTACCCCCCTACGAGCAGTACTTC.

This clone has just one count. The chain combines TRBV29-1 with TRBJ2-2, with 7 bases matching TRBD2. Germline-derived CDR1 and CDR2 are SQVTM and ANQGSEA. The CDR3 has 18 residues. V gave up 1 base and J gave up 0 bases; unmatched junction bases: 11. The CDR3 DNA reads as TGCAGCGTTGAAGGGCCCCTCGGGGGGAACACGAACACCGGGGAGCTGTTTTTT. Its translation: CSVEGPLGGNTNTGELFF.

The chain has TRBV12-3 or TRBV12-4 and TRBJ1-6, with D unclear. V was cut by 6 bases and J by 8 bases, with 8 bases left in between. This CDR3 is 12 amino acids long. DNA for the CDR3: TGTGCCAGCAGGGAAGCGGATTCACCCCTCCACTTT. Its translation: CASREADSPLHF.

This clone has just one count. This rearrangement joins TRBV10-3 to TRBJ2-5; TRBD2 agrees at 7 bases. Germline trimming cut 10 bases from V and 1 base from J; bases unmatched to any gene: 3. CDR3 length: 12 amino acids. Germline loops: CDR1 ENHRY, CDR2 SYGVKD. CDR3 DNA: TGTGCCAGCGGGAGACCCCAAGAGACCCAGTACTTC. Protein: CASGRPQETQYF.

J is TRBJ2-1 and V is TRBV11-3, with TRBD2 matching 10 bases. V lost 4 bases and J lost 7; bases outside the gene matches: 13. CDR1 is SGHNT and CDR2 is YENEEA in the germline V gene. The CDR3 length is 17 residues. Here the CDR3 DNA reads TGTGCCAGCAGCTCTCCAGCGGGAGGGGTTCCTGGGAATGAGCAGTTCTTC. Its protein product is CASSSPAGGVPGNEQFF.

The chain links TRBV6-6 to TRBJ2-5; 11 bases line up with TRBD2. V gave up 9 bases and J gave up 4 bases; unmatched junction bases: 4. Germline V gene sequence: CDR1 MNHNY, CDR2 SVGAGI (reference sequence). This CDR3 contains 13 residues. This chain's CDR3 is CASGLAGGETQYF. In DNA, the CDR3 is TGTGCCAGTGGGCTAGCGGGAGGAGAGACCCAGTACTTC.

The J gene is TRBJ2-1, the V gene TRBV7-9, with TRBD2 identical over 13 bases. The CDR3 has 17 residues. Germline V gene data show CDR1 as SEHNR and CDR2 as FQNEAQ (reference sequence). V shed 1 base, J shed 9 bases, and the junction held 9 bases outside the gene matches. The DNA of the CDR3 is TGTGCCAGCAGCTTAGGGGCCGGACTAGCGGGGGAGGGTGAGCAGTTCTTC. Amino acids: CASSLGAGLAGEGEQFF.